This T cell receptor (beta chain) was obtained from a study of blood T cell repertoires in COVID-19 (dated by TCRdb to the early 2020s). In terms of the full investigation: Samples from collaborators originated in the United States, Italy and Spain and spanned both the acute and convalescent phases of COVID-19. The prospective study material was composed of cDNA or gDNA derived from T cells, B-cell-depleted T cells, or PBMCs. The dataset comprised deeply sampled blood TCRbeta repertoires from subjects exposed to, actively infected with, or recovered from COVID-19. The repertoires were released in a freely available public database meant as a resource for research on the immune response to SARS-CoV-2. The samples were drawn from two sources: the first 160 participants of the ongoing ImmuneRACE study, and 1,200 or so subjects contributed by 6 global collaborators. Sample metadata almost always included a de-identified subject ID, COVID-19 status, age in years and sex. HLA class I and class II types, where available, came from metadata supplied by the sample provider rather than from assay-based typing.

Whole blood was collected in K2EDTA tubes by collaborating institutions according to the institutions' own protocols. Collaborator samples were shipped for TCRbeta analysis as frozen whole blood, isolated PBMCs, or DNA extracted from either sample type. Comments on this clone: It lacks a known antigen. The input lacks base qualities; no much larger clone sits a single base away.

The germline ends are 16 bases apart after V is trimmed by 0 bases and J by 4 bases. The CDR3 goes from the cysteine to the phenylalanine over 17 residues. Only the CDR3 part of the read is kept: 51 bases, read in frame from the first base. Sequences MNHEY (CDR1) and SVGEGT (CDR2) are obtained from the germline V gene. TCRbeta CDR3 regions were amplified from genomic DNA by means of the immunoSEQ Assay, a bias-controlled multiplex PCR. The original pipeline was this. The number of nucleated cells in each sample was estimated from the amplification of reference gene primers within the assay. Sequence reads were collapsed and filtered to measure the absolute abundance of every unique TCRbeta CDR3 rearrangement. For each sample, productive Simpson clonality was calculated as the square root of Simpson's diversity index over productive rearrangements. TCRdb stores this immuneACCESS table with in-frame sequences only. Part of the clones is absent; in the studies checked, under half of the shortfall reflects unresolved V genes, and no reason is known for the rest. V and J calls and clone size are those listed in that table; D and trimming were worked out from the DNA. The sample contains roughly 52,000 clones, approximately 85% of them found a single time. The ten largest make up roughly 12% of the sample.

The research as a whole found: The amount of clinical and demographic metadata varied by source and participant and was provided uncurated.

The TCR originated in a human donor in a cohort sampled during active COVID-19. Sequenced: peripheral blood. The V and J segments used are TRBV6-2 or TRBV6-3 and TRBJ1-5; 6 matching bases give a weak D call of TRBD1. The nucleotide sequence reads TGTGCCAGCAGTTACTCGGGGGGGCCGGGGCAAAATCAGCCCCAGCATTTT. It translates as CASSYSGGPGQNQPQHF.